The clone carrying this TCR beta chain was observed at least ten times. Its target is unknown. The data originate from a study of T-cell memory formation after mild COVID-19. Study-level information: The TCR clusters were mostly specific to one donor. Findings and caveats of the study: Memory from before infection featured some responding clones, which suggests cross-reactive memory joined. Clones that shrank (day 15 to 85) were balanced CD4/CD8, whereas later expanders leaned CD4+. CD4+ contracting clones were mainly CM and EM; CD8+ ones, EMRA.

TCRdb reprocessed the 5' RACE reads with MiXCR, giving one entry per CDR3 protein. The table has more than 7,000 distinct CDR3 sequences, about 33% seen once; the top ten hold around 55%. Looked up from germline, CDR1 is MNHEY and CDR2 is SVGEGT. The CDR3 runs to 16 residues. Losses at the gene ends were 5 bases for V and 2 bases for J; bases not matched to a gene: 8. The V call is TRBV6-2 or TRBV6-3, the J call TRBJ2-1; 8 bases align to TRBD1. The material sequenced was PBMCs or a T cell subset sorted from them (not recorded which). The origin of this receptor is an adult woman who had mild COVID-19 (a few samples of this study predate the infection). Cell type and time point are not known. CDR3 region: CASSGIDRGPYNEQFF. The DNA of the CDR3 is TGTGCCAGCAGTGGGATTGACAGGGGCCCCTACAATGAGCAGTTCTTC.